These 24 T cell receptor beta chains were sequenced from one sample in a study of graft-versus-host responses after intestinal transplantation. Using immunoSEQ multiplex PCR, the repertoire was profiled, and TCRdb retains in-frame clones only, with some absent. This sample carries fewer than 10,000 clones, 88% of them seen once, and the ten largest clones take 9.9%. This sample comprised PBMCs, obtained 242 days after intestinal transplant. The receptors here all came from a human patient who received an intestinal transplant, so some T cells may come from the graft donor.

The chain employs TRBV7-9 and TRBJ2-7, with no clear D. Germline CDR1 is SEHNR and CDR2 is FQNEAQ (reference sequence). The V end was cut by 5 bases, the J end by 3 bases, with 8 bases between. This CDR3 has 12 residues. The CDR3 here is CASSGPLYEQYF. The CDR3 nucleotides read TGTGCCAGCAGCGGCCCCCTCTACGAGCAGTACTTC. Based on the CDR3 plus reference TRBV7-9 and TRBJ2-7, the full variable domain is DTGVSQNPRHKITKRGQNVTFRCDPISEHNRLYWYRQTLGQGPEFLTYFQNEAQLEKSRLLSDRFSAERPKGSFSTLEIQRTEQGDSAMYLCASSGPLYEQYFGPGTRLTVT.

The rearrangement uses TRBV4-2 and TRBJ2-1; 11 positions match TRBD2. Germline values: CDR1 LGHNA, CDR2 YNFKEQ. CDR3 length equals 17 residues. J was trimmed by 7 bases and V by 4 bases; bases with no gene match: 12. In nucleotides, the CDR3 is TGTGCCAGCAGCCCCTTGACCGAGACTAGCGGGATAAATGAGCAGTTCTTC. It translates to CASSPLTETSGINEQFF.

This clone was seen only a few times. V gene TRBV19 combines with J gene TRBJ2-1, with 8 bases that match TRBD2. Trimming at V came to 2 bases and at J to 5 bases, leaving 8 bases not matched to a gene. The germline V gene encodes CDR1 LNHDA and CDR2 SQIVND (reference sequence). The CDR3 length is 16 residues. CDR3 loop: CASSIYPGGPHNEQFF. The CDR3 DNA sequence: TGTGCCAGTAGTATATATCCGGGAGGGCCCCACAATGAGCAGTTCTTC.

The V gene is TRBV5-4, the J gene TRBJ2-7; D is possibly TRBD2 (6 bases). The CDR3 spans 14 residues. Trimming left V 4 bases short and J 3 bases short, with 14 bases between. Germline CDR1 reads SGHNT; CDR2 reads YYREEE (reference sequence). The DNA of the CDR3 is TGTGCCAGCAGCCAAGAAATTAGCGGCTACGAGCAGTACTTC. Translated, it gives CASSQEISGYEQYF. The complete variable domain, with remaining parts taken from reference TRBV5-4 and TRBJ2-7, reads ETGVTQSPTHLIKTRGQQVTLRCSSQSGHNTVSWYQQALGQGPQFIFQYYREEENGRGNFPPRFSGLQFPNYSSELNVNALELDDSALYLCASSQEISGYEQYFGPGTRLTVT.

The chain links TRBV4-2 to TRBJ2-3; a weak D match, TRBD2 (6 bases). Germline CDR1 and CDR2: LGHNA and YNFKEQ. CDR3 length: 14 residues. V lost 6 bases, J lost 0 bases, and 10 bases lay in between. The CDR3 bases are TGTGCCAGCAGATCCAGCGGGAGCACAGATACGCAGTATTTT. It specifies CASRSSGSTDTQYF.

CDR3 sequence (DNA): TGTGCCAGCAGTCCCGGGACAGGGAGTCGCGAGCAGTACTTC. Translation: CASSPGTGSREQYF. V and J are TRBV13 and TRBJ2-7; 9 positions match TRBD1. Losses at the gene ends were 6 bases for V and 6 bases for J; bases not matched to a gene: 9. CDR3 size: 14 residues. Germline loops: CDR1 PRHDT, CDR2 FYEKMQ (reference sequence). Combining the CDR3 with reference TRBV13 and TRBJ2-7 gives the whole variable domain AAGVIQSPRHLIKEKRETATLKCYPIPRHDTVYWYQQGPGQDPQFLISFYEKMQSDKGSIPDRFSAQQFSDYHSELNMSSLELGDSALYFCASSPGTGSREQYFGPGTRLTVT.

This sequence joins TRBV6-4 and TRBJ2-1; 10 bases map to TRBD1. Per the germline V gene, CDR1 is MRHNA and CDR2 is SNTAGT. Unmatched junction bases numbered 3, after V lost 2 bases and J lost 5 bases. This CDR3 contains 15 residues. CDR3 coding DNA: TGTGCCAGCAGTGACGGGACAGGGGACCACAATGAGCAGTTCTTC. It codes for CASSDGTGDHNEQFF.

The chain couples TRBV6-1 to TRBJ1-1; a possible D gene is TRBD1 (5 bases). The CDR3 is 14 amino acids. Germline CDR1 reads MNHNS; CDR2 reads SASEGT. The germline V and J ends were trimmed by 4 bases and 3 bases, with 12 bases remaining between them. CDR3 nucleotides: TGTGCCAGCAGTGGGACAAATTGGGACACTGAAGCTTTCTTT. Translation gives CASSGTNWDTEAFF.

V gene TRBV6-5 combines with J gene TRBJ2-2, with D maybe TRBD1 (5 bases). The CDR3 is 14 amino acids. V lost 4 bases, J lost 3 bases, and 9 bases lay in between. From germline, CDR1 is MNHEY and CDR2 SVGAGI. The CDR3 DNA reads TGTGCCAGCAGTTGGGGCACCCACACCGGGGAGCTGTTTTTT. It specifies CASSWGTHTGELFF.

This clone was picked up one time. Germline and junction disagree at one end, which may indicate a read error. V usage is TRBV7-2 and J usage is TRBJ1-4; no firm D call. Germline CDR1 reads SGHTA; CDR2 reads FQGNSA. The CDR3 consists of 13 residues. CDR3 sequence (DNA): TGTGCCAGCAGCCTTTATTTAAATGAAAAACTGGTTTTT. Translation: CASSLYLNEKLVF.

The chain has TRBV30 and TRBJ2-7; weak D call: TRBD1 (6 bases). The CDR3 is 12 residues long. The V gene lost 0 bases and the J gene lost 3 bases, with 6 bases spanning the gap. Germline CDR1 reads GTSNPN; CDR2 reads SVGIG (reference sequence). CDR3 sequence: CAWSVGGYEQYF. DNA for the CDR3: TGTGCCTGGAGTGTAGGGGGCTACGAGCAGTACTTC.

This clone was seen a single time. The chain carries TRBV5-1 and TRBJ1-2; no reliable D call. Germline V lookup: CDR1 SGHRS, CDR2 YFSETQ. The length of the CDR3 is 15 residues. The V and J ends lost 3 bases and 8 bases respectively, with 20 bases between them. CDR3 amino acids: CASSWASESSGGYTF. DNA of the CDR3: TGCGCCAGCAGCTGGGCCTCGGAGTCCTCCGGCGGCTACACCTTC. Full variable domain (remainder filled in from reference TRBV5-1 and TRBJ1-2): KAGVTQTPRYLIKTRGQQVTLSCSPISGHRSVSWYQQTPGQGLQFLFEYFSETQRNKGNFPGRFSGRQFSNSRSEMNVSTLELGDSALYLCASSWASESSGGYTFGSGTRLTVV.

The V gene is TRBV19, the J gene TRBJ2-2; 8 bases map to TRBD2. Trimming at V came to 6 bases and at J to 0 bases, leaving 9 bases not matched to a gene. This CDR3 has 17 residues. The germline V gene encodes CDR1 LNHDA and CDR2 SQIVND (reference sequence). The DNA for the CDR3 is TGTGCCAGTAGGGCAGCGGGAGACCTCGCGAACACCGGGGAGCTGTTTTTT. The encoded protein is CASRAAGDLANTGELFF.

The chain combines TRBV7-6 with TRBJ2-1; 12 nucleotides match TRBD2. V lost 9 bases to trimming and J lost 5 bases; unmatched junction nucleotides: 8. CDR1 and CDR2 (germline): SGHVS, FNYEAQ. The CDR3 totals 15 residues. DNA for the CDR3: TGTGCCAGGACCTCGGGACTAGCGGGCCACAATGAGCAGTTCTTC. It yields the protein CARTSGLAGHNEQFF.

Here the CDR3 reads CASSPGDGRGQFF. CDR3 sequence (DNA): TGTGCCAGCAGCCCCGGAGACGGTCGGGGGCAGTTCTTC. V and J are TRBV7-3 and TRBJ2-1; D may be TRBD2 (5 bases). V lost 5 bases to trimming and J lost 12 bases, with 17 bases between them. The germline V gene encodes CDR1 SGHTA and CDR2 FQGTGA. The CDR3 runs to 13 residues.

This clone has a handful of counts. The CDR3 loop reads CASSLRGSASNQPQHF. DNA for the CDR3: TGTGCCAGCAGTTTAAGAGGGTCGGCTAGCAATCAGCCCCAGCATTTT. J is TRBJ1-5 and V is TRBV28; D ambiguous. The CDR3 extends over 16 amino acids. The V gene lost 2 bases and the J gene lost 0 bases, with 11 bases spanning the gap. Germline V gene data show CDR1 as MDHEN and CDR2 as SYDVKM.

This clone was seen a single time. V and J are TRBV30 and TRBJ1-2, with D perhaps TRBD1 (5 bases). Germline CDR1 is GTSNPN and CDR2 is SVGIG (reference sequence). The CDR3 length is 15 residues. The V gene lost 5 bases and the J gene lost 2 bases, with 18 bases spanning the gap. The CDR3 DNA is TGTGCCTGGGTCTTTAAACCGGGACGCAACTATGGCTACACCTTC. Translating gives CAWVFKPGRNYGYTF.

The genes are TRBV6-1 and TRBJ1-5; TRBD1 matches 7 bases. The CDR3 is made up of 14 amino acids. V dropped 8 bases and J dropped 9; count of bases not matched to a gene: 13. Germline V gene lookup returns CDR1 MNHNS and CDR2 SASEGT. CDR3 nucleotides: TGTGCCAGCGCCCGGGACAGTCTAATATCGCCCCAGCATTTT. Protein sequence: CASARDSLISPQHF.

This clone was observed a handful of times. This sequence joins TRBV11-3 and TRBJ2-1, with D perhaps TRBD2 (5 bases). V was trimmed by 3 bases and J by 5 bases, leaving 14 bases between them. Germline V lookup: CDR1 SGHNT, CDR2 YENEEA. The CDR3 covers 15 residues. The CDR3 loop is CASSFLGGINNEQFF. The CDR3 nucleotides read TGTGCCAGCAGCTTCCTAGGAGGTATCAACAATGAGCAGTTCTTC.

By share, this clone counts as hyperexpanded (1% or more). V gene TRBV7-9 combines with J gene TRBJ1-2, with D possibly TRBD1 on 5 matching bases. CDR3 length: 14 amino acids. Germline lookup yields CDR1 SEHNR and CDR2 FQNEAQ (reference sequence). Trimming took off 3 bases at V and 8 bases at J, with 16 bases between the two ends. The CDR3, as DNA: TGTGCCAGCAGCTTCCCGGGCGGGGCGCGGGGCTACACCTTC. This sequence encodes CASSFPGGARGYTF.

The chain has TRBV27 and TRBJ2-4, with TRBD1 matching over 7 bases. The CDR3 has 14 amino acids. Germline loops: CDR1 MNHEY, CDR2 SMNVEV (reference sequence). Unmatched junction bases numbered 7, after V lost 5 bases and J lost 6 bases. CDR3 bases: TGTGCCAGCAGTAACCGGCAGGGGGTAAACATTCAGTACTTC. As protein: CASSNRQGVNIQYF.

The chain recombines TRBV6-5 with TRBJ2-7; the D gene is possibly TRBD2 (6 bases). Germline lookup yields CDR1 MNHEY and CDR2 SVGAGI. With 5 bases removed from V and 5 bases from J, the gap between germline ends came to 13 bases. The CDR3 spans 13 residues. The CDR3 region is CASSLTSFHEQYF. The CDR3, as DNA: TGTGCCAGCAGTCTAACTAGCTTCCACGAGCAGTACTTC.

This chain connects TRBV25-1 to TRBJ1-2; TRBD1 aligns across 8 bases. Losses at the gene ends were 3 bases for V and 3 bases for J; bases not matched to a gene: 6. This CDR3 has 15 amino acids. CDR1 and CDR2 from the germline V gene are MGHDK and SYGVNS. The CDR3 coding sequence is TGTGCCAGCAGTGACCCACAGGGGGGGGACTATGGCTACACCTTC. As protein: CASSDPQGGDYGYTF.

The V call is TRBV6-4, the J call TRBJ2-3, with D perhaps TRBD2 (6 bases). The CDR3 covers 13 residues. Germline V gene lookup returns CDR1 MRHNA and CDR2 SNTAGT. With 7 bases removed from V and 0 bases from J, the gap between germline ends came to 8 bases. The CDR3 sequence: CASNGTSTDTQYF. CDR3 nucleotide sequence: TGTGCCAGCAATGGGACTAGCACAGATACGCAGTATTTT.